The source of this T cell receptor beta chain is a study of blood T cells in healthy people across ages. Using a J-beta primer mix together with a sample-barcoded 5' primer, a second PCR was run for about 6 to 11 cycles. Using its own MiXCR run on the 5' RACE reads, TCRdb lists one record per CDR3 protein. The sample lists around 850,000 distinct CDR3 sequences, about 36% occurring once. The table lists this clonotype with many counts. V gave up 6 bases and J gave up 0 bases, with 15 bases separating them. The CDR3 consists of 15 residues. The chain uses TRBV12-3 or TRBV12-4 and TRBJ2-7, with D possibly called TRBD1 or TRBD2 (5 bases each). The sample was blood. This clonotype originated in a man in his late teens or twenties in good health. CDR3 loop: CASRPGTVSSYEQYF. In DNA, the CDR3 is TGTGCCAGCAGACCCGGGACGGTGAGCTCCTACGAGCAGTACTTC.